Shown below are 24 T cell receptor beta chains from a single sample sequenced in a study of blood T cell repertoires in COVID-19. The protocol was immunoSEQ multiplex PCR, while the TCRdb copy is restricted to in-frame clones and leaves out a portion. The sample lists roughly 210,000 clones; about nine tenths were seen once. What was sequenced was PBMCs or T cells enriched from blood (not recorded which). These receptors originate from a man between 25 and 39 years old in a cohort exposed to, infected with or recovered from COVID-19 (not recorded which).

CDR3 DNA: TGTGCCAGTAGTAAGAGGAGCGGGAGTAGGGGTGCGGAGACCCAGTACTTC. Protein product: CASSKRSGSRGAETQYF. The rearrangement joins TRBV19 to TRBJ2-5, with 8 bases aligning to TRBD2. The CDR3 sequence is 17 residues long. V shed 4 bases, J shed 5 bases, and the junction held 15 bases outside the gene matches. Germline assignment: CDR1 LNHDA and CDR2 SQIVND (reference sequence).

The table lists this clone with a few counts. The chain is built from TRBV7-9 and TRBJ2-7; 10 positions match TRBD2. CDR3 length equals 14 residues. Trimming cost V 4 bases and J 5 bases; bases outside gene matches: 5. Per the germline V gene, CDR1 is SEHNR and CDR2 is FQNEAQ (reference sequence). The chain's CDR3 is CASSSGLASDEQYF. The CDR3 nucleotides read TGTGCCAGCAGCTCGGGACTAGCGTCGGACGAGCAGTACTTC.

This chain connects TRBV14 to TRBJ1-2, with D perhaps TRBD1 (6 bases). V was pared by 4 bases and J by 2 bases, with 11 bases between. The CDR3 contains 14 residues. Germline V lookup: CDR1 SGHDN, CDR2 FVKESK. In DNA form, the CDR3 reads TGTGCCAGCAGCCCAGGGGTCGCGAACTATGGCTACACCTTC. It encodes CASSPGVANYGYTF.

This chain uses TRBV10-3 with TRBJ2-7, with TRBD1 matching 9 bases. J was trimmed by 7 bases and V by 4 bases; bases with no gene match: 11. The CDR3 sequence is 15 residues long. Germline assignment: CDR1 ENHRY and CDR2 SYGVKD. The CDR3 sequence is CAISATGQGMWEQYF. CDR3 nucleotide sequence: TGTGCCATCAGTGCGACAGGACAGGGGATGTGGGAGCAGTACTTC.

The CDR3 loop reads CASSRTSGFFSYEQYF. In DNA, the CDR3 is TGTGCCAGCAGCCGGACCAGCGGGTTCTTCTCCTACGAGCAGTACTTC. The chain couples TRBV3-1 (or the pseudogene TRBV3-2) to TRBJ2-7; maybe TRBD2 (6 bases). The V end was cut by 4 bases, the J end by 0 bases, with 16 bases between. The CDR3 runs 16 residues. CDR1 and CDR2 from the germline V gene are LGHDT and YNNKEL (reference sequence).

The rearrangement links TRBV11-1 to TRBJ2-7; 7 bases fit TRBD1. The CDR3 totals 13 residues. Germline values: CDR1 SGHAT, CDR2 FQDESV (reference sequence). V lost 3 bases to trimming and J lost 3 bases; unmatched junction nucleotides: 2. CDR3 sequence: CASSFGQVYEQYF. In DNA form, the CDR3 reads TGTGCCAGCAGCTTCGGACAGGTCTACGAGCAGTACTTC. Variable domain in full (rest from reference TRBV11-1 and TRBJ2-7): EAEVAQSPRYKITEKSQAVAFWCDPISGHATLYWYRQILGQGPELLVQFQDESVVDDSQLPKDRFSAERLKGVDSTLKIQPAELGDSAMYLCASSFGQVYEQYFGPGTRLTVT.

This clone was observed a single time. The chain employs TRBV5-6 and TRBJ2-5, with 9 bases aligning to TRBD2. This CDR3 spans 16 amino acids. The germline gives CDR1 SGHDT, CDR2 YYEEEE. V dropped 4 bases and J dropped 1; count of bases not matched to a gene: 8. The CDR3 coding sequence is TGTGCCAGCAGCCCTCGACTAGCGGAAAGCCAAGAGACCCAGTACTTC. Translated: CASSPRLAESQETQYF.

The V and J genes are TRBV7-6 and TRBJ2-7, with 7 bases that match TRBD1. The length of the CDR3 is 15 residues. J lost 5 bases, V lost 5 bases, and 12 bases had no gene match. Germline V gene lookup returns CDR1 SGHVS and CDR2 FNYEAQ. CDR3 bases: TGTGCCAGCAGCCTTACTCGAGACAGGGCCCACGAGCAGTACTTC. Its protein product is CASSLTRDRAHEQYF.

The rearrangement uses TRBV3-1 (or the pseudogene TRBV3-2) and TRBJ2-3; 7 nucleotides match TRBD2. In germline, CDR1 is LGHDT, CDR2 YNNKEL (reference sequence). V shed 7 bases, J shed 5 bases, and the junction held 6 bases outside the gene matches. CDR3 size: 13 residues. CDR3 nucleotide sequence: TGTGCCAGCACCGCGGTAGCGGGAGATACGCAGTATTTT. Its translation: CASTAVAGDTQYF.

This sequence joins TRBV10-1 and TRBJ2-1; TRBD2 matches 11 bases. V gave up 8 bases and J gave up 0 bases; unmatched junction bases: 9. Germline-derived CDR1 and CDR2 are WNHNN and SYGVQD (reference sequence). The CDR3 sequence is 17 residues long. The CDR3 sequence is CASSPTSGINSYNEQFF. In DNA, the CDR3 is TGCGCCAGCTCCCCGACTAGCGGGATCAACTCCTACAATGAGCAGTTCTTC.

V and J are TRBV5-4 and TRBJ2-6, with 9 positions matching TRBD1. V lost 0 bases to trimming and J lost 0 bases; unmatched junction nucleotides: 10. Germline V gene sequence: CDR1 SGHNT, CDR2 YYREEE (reference sequence). The CDR3 has 20 residues. The CDR3 DNA is TGTGCCAGCAGCTTGGCCAAATGGGACAGGGCCCACTCTGGGGCCAACGTCCTGACTTTC. Its protein product is CASSLAKWDRAHSGANVLTF.

The chain couples TRBV19 to TRBJ1-1; 9 nucleotides line up with TRBD1. The CDR3 contains 16 residues. Germline V CDR1 and CDR2: LNHDA, SQIVND (reference sequence). V was clipped by 3 bases and J by 4 bases; unmatched bases: 9. The DNA of the CDR3 is TGTGCCAGTAGTATGAACCCGGGACAGGGTGGCACTGAAGCTTTCTTT. This codes for CASSMNPGQGGTEAFF.

The V call is TRBV7-9, the J call TRBJ1-2; 7 bases agree with TRBD1. The CDR3 extends over 15 amino acids. In germline, CDR1 is SEHNR, CDR2 FQNEAQ (reference sequence). V dropped 4 bases and J dropped 0; count of bases not matched to a gene: 5. CDR3 in DNA: TGTGCCAGCAGCTCTAAAGACAGGGCTAACTATGGCTACACCTTC. This translates into CASSSKDRANYGYTF. The full variable domain, in which reference TRBV7-9 and TRBJ1-2 provide the parts outside the CDR3, is DTGVSQNPRHKITKRGQNVTFRCDPISEHNRLYWYRQTLGQGPEFLTYFQNEAQLEKSRLLSDRFSAERPKGSFSTLEIQRTEQGDSAMYLCASSSKDRANYGYTFGSGTRLTVV.

The rearrangement links TRBV7-9 to TRBJ2-1, with D perhaps matching TRBD1 (5 bases). From germline, CDR1 is SEHNR and CDR2 FQNEAQ (reference sequence). The CDR3 runs to 15 residues. The V and J ends lost 7 bases and 6 bases respectively, with 19 bases between them. CDR3 region: CASTWGSSSTNEQFF. The DNA of the CDR3 is TGTGCCAGCACCTGGGGCTCCTCGTCCACCAATGAGCAGTTCTTC.

V is TRBV3-1 (or the pseudogene TRBV3-2) and J is TRBJ1-3, with D possibly matching TRBD1 (5 bases). The CDR3 totals 16 residues. V gave up 4 bases and J gave up 2 bases, with 15 bases separating them. Germline loops: CDR1 LGHDT, CDR2 YNNKEL (reference sequence). The CDR3 spells CASSRLTPGTGNTIYF. The CDR3 DNA is TGTGCCAGCAGCCGCCTTACCCCAGGGACTGGAAACACCATATATTTT.

The rearrangement uses TRBV6-1 and TRBJ2-7; D is perhaps TRBD2 (5 bases). CDR1 is MNHNS and CDR2 is SASEGT in the germline V gene. V lost 0 bases, J lost 1 base, and 13 bases lay in between. The CDR3 spans 16 residues. In nucleotides, the CDR3 is TGTGCCAGCAGTGAAGCGAGCGGCGTCCCATCCTACGAGCAGTACTTC. Its translation: CASSEASGVPSYEQYF.

The chain employs TRBV18 and TRBJ1-1; 9 positions match TRBD1. This CDR3 region has 15 residues. After removal of 4 bases from V and 0 bases from J, the junction contained 3 bases not matched to a gene. The germline CDR1 and CDR2 sequences are KGHSH and LQKENI. The CDR3 is CASSLGTGMNTEAFF. CDR3 nucleotide sequence: TGTGCCAGCTCACTAGGGACAGGGATGAACACTGAAGCTTTCTTT. Combining the CDR3 with reference TRBV18 and TRBJ1-1 gives the whole variable domain NAGVMQNPRHLVRRRGQEARLRCSPMKGHSHVYWYRQLPEEGLKFMVYLQKENIIDESGMPKERFSAEFPKEGPSILRIQQVVRGDSAAYFCASSLGTGMNTEAFFGQGTRLTVV.

V and J are TRBV9 and TRBJ1-3; D possibly corresponds to TRBD1 (5 bases). Germline V gene sequence: CDR1 SGDLS, CDR2 YYNGEE. V lost 2 bases, J lost 0 bases, and 6 bases lay in between. The CDR3 is made up of 14 amino acids. The CDR3 DNA is TGTGCCAGCAGCGTGACAGTCTCTGGAAACACCATATATTTT. It codes for CASSVTVSGNTIYF.

The V call is TRBV7-9, the J call TRBJ1-1; TRBD1 is a possible D gene (6 bases). The CDR3 extends over 15 amino acids. CDR1 is SEHNR and CDR2 is FQNEAQ in the germline V gene (reference sequence). Trimming removed 3 bases at V and 0 bases at J, with 11 bases between. The CDR3 nucleotides are TGTGCCAGCAGCTTTTCGGGACACCTGAACACTGAAGCTTTCTTT. Translating gives CASSFSGHLNTEAFF.

The chain uses TRBV18 and TRBJ2-3; D is perhaps TRBD2 (6 bases). The germline gives CDR1 KGHSH, CDR2 LQKENI. V was clipped by 4 bases and J by 2 bases, with 16 bases between them. The CDR3 is 16 amino acids. The CDR3 DNA is TGTGCCAGCTCACGTCGTAGCGGTCTGATCACAGATACGCAGTATTTT. This sequence encodes CASSRRSGLITDTQYF.

The CDR3 nucleotides are TGTGCCAGCAGCGTCCGACTAGCGGGAAACACCGGGGAGCTGTTTTTT. Translated, it gives CASSVRLAGNTGELFF. The chain couples TRBV9 to TRBJ2-2, with 11 bases aligning to TRBD2. V lost 2 bases to trimming and J lost 2 bases; unmatched junction nucleotides: 2. Germline CDR1 and CDR2: SGDLS and YYNGEE. The CDR3 contains 16 residues.

Concerning this clone: The junction and the germline gene differ at one end; a read error may be behind it. The rearrangement joins TRBV7-2 to TRBJ2-7, with 14 bases lining up with TRBD2. The germline V gene encodes CDR1 SGHTA and CDR2 FQGNSA. The CDR3 sequence is 13 residues long. The DNA for the CDR3 is TGTGCCAGCAGCTTGACTAGCGGGAGGGAGCCGTACTTC. It yields the protein CASSLTSGREPYF.

The rearrangement links TRBV10-3 to TRBJ1-5, with TRBD1 identical over 8 bases. The germline V gene encodes CDR1 ENHRY and CDR2 SYGVKD. V shed 0 bases, J shed 1 base, and the junction held 5 bases outside the gene matches. The CDR3 runs to 17 residues. The CDR3 region is CAISESTGGSSNQPQHF. CDR3 in DNA: TGTGCCATCAGTGAGTCTACAGGGGGGTCGAGCAATCAGCCCCAGCATTTT.

This clone has just a few counts. The rearrangement links TRBV5-1 to TRBJ1-1, with 10 bases matching TRBD1. Per the germline V gene, CDR1 is SGHRS and CDR2 is YFSETQ. Trimming removed 3 bases from V and 1 base from J; junction bases left unmatched: 0. There are 14 residues in the CDR3. The CDR3, as DNA: TGCGCCAGCAGCTGGGACAGGGGGAACACTGAAGCTTTCTTT. Protein sequence: CASSWDRGNTEAFF.